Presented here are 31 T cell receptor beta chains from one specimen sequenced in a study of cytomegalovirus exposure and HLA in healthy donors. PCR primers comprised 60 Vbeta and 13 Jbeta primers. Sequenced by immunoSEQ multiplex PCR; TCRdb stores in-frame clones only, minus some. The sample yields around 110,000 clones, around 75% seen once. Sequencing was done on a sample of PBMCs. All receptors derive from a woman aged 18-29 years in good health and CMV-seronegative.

CDR3 bases: TGTGCCAGCAGCTTGCCCAGCGGGGTACGCTACAATGAGCAGTTCTTC. Translated, it gives CASSLPSGVRYNEQFF. This chain links TRBV7-8 with TRBJ2-1, with 7 bases that match TRBD2. The CDR3 covers 16 residues. Germline V CDR1 and CDR2: SGHVS, FQNEAQ. The ends lost 3 bases at V and 3 bases at J; junction bases unmatched: 8.

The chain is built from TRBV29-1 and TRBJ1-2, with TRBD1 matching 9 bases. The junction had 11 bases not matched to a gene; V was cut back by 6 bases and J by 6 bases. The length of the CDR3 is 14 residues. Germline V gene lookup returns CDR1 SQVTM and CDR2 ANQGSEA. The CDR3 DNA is TGCAGCGTCGACGTGCGAAGGACAGGGGATGGCTACACCTTC. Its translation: CSVDVRRTGDGYTF.

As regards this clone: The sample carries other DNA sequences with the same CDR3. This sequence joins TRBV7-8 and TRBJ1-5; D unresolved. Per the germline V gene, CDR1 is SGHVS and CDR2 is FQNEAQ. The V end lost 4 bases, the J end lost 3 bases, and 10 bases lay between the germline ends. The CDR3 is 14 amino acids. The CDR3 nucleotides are TGTGCCAGCAGCTCCCGCGACAACAATCAGCCCCAGCATTTT. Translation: CASSSRDNNQPQHF.

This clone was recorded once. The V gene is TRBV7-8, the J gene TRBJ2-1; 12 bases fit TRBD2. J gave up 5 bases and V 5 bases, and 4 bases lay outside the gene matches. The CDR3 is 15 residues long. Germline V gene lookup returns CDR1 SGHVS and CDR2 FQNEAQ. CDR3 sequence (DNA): TGTGCCAGCAGCCCTGGACTAGCGGGGAACAATGAGCAGTTCTTC. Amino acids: CASSPGLAGNNEQFF.

The DNA for the CDR3 is TGTGCCAGCAGGACGGGGAACACTGAAGCTTTCTTT. Amino acids: CASRTGNTEAFF. The chain joins TRBV2 to TRBJ1-1; D is uncertain. Germline CDR1 SNHLY, CDR2 FYNNEI. The CDR3 consists of 12 residues. V was clipped by 6 bases and J by 1 base, with 6 bases between them.

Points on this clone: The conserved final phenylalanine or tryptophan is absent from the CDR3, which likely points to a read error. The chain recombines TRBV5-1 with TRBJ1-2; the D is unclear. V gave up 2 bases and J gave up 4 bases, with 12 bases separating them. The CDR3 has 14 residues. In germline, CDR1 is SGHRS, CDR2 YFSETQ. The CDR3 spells CASSFFGGGYGYTV. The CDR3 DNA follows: TGCGCCAGCAGCTTTTTCGGAGGAGGCTATGGCTACACCGTC.

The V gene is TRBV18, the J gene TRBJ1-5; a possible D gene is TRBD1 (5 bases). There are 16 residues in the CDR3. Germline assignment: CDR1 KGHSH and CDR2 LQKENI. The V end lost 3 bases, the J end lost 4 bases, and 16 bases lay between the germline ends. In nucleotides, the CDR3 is TGTGCCAGCTCACCTCGCAGGGAAGGCGAGAATCAGCCCCAGCATTTT. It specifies CASSPRREGENQPQHF.

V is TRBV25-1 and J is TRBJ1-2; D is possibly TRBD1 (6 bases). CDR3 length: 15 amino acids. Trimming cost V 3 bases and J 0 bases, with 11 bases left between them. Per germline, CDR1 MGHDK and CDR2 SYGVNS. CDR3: CASSDTRTANYGYTF. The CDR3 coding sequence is TGTGCCAGCAGTGATACTAGGACAGCTAACTATGGCTACACCTTC.

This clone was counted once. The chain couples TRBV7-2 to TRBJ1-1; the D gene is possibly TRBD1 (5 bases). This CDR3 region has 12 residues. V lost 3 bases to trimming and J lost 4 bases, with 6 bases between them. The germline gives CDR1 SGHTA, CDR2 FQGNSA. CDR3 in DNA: TGTGCCAGCAGCTTCAGGGTCACTGAAGCTTTCTTT. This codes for CASSFRVTEAFF.

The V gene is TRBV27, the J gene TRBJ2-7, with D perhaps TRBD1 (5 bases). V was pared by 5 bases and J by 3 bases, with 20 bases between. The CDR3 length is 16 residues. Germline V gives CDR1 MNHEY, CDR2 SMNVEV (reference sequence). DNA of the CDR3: TGTGCCAGCAGTCACCCCCCGGTAGACAGTTTCTACGAGCAGTACTTC. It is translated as CASSHPPVDSFYEQYF.

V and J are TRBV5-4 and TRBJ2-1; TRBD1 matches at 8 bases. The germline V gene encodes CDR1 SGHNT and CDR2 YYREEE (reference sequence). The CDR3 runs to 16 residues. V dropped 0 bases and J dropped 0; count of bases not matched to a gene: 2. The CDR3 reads CASSLGQGSSYNEQFF. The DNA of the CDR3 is TGTGCCAGCAGCTTGGGACAGGGGAGCTCCTACAATGAGCAGTTCTTC.

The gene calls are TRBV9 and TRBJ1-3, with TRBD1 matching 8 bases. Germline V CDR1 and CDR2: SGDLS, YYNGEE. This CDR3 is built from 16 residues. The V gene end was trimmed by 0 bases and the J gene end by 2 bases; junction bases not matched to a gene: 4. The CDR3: CASSVEVTGAGNTIYF. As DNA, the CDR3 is TGTGCCAGCAGCGTAGAGGTGACAGGGGCTGGAAACACCATATATTTT.

The CDR3, as DNA: TGTGCTTCCAAGCGGGGCTATGGCTACACCTTC. Residues: CASKRGYGYTF. V gene TRBV28 combines with J gene TRBJ1-2; D not certain. Germline CDR1 and CDR2: MDHEN and SYDVKM. This CDR3 has 11 residues.

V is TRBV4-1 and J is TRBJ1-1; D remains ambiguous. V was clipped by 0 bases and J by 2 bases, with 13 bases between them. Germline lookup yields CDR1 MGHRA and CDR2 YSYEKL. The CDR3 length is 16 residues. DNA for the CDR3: TGCGCCAGCAGCCAAGAGGGCAGTCCCTCCAACACTGAAGCTTTCTTT. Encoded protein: CASSQEGSPSNTEAFF.

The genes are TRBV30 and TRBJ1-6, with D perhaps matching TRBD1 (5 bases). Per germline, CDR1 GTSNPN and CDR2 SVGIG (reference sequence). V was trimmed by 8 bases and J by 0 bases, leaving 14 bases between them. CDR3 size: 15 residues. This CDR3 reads CASPGGGSYNSPLHF. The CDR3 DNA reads TGTGCCAGCCCGGGGGGAGGCTCCTATAATTCACCCCTCCACTTT.

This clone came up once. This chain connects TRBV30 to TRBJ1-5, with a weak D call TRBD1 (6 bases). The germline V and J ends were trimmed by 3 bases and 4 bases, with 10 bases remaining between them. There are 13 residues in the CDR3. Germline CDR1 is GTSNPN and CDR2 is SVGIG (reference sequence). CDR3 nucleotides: TGTGCCTGGAGAAGGGGGAAAAATCAGCCCCAGCATTTT. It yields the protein CAWRRGKNQPQHF.

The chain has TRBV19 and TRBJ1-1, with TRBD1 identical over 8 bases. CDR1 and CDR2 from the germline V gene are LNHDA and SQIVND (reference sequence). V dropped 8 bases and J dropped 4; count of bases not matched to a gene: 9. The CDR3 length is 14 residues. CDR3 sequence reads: CASFDRGLVTEAFF. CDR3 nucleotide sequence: TGTGCCAGTTTCGACAGGGGACTGGTCACTGAAGCTTTCTTT.

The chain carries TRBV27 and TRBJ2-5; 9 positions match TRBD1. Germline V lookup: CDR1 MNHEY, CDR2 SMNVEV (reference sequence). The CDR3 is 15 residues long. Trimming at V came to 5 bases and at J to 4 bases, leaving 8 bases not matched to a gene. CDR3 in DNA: TGTGCCAGCAGTCCCCTACAGGGGGCGGGAGAGACCCAGTACTTC. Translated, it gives CASSPLQGAGETQYF.

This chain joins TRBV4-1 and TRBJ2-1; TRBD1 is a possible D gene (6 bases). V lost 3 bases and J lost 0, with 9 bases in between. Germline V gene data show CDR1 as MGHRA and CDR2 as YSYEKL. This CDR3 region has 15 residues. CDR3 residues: CASSQQGSSYNEQFF. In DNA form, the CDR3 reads TGCGCCAGCAGCCAGCAGGGGAGCTCCTACAATGAGCAGTTCTTC.

The CDR3 nucleotides read TGTGCCTGGAGGCGGCCAGGGGGACTCACAGATACGCAGTATTTT. Protein: CAWRRPGGLTDTQYF. The rearrangement links TRBV30 to TRBJ2-3; a weak D match, TRBD1 (7 bases). Germline lookup yields CDR1 GTSNPN and CDR2 SVGIG (reference sequence). This CDR3 contains 15 residues. Trimming left V 3 bases short and J 2 bases short, with 15 bases between.

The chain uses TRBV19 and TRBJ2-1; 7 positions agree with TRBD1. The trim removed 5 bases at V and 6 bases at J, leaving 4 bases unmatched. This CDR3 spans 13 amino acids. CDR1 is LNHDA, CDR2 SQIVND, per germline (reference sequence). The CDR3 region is CASSVGTANEQFF. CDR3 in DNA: TGTGCCAGTAGTGTCGGGACAGCCAATGAGCAGTTCTTC. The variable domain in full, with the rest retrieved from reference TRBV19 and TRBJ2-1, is DGGITQSPKYLFRKEGQNVTLSCEQNLNHDAMYWYRQDPGQGLRLIYYSQIVNDFQKGDIAEGYSVSREKKESFPLTVTSAQKNPTAFYLCASSVGTANEQFFGPGTRLTVL.

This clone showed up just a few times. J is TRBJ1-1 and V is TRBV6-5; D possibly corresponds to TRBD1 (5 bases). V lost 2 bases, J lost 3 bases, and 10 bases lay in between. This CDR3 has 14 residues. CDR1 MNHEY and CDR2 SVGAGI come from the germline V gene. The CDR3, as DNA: TGTGCCAGCAGTTACCCAGGGAAGGACACTGAAGCTTTCTTT. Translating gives CASSYPGKDTEAFF.

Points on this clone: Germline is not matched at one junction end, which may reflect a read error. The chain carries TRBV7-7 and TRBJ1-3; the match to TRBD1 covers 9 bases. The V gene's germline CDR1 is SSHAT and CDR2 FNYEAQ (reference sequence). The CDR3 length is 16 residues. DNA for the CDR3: TGTGCTAGCAAGCCGTGGAGGACAGGGGTAGGAAACACCATATATTTT. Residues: CASKPWRTGVGNTIYF.

CDR3 amino acids: CASSLGGGGVGEQYF. The CDR3 DNA is TGCGCCAGCAGCTTGGGCGGCGGGGGGGTAGGCGAGCAGTACTTC. The chain uses TRBV5-1 and TRBJ2-7; 9 bases match TRBD2. This CDR3 spans 15 amino acids. Germline CDR1 reads SGHRS; CDR2 reads YFSETQ. J lost 6 bases, V lost 0 bases, and 7 bases had no gene match.

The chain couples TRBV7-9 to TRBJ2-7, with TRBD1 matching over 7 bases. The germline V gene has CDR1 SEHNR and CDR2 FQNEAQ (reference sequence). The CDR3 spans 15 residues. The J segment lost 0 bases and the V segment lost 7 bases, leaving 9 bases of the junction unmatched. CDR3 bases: TGTGCCAGCACCCGACAGGGAAGGAGCTCCTACGAGCAGTACTTC. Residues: CASTRQGRSSYEQYF. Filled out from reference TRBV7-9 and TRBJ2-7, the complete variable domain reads DTGVSQNPRHKITKRGQNVTFRCDPISEHNRLYWYRQTLGQGPEFLTYFQNEAQLEKSRLLSDRFSAERPKGSFSTLEIQRTEQGDSAMYLCASTRQGRSSYEQYFGPGTRLTVT.

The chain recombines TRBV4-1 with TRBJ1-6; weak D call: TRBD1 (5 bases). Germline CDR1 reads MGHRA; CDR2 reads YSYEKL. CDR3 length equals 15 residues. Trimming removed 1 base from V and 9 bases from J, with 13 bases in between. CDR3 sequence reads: CASSQVGKRGSPLHF. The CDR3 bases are TGCGCCAGCAGCCAAGTAGGGAAAAGGGGTTCACCCCTCCACTTT.

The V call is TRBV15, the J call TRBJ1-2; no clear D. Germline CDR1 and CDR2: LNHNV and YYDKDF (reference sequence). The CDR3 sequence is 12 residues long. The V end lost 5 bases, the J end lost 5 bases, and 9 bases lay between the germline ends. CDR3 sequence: CATSEGWYGYTF. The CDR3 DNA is TGTGCCACCAGCGAGGGCTGGTATGGCTACACCTTC.

The CDR3: CASSLSGGELFF. CDR3 in DNA: TGTGCCAGCAGTTTATCGGGCGGGGAGCTGTTTTTT. The chain carries TRBV28 and TRBJ2-2; D gene ambiguous. Germline values: CDR1 MDHEN, CDR2 SYDVKM. CDR3 size: 12 residues. Between the trimmed V and J ends, which lost 1 base and 7 bases, there was a span of 4 bases. The full variable domain, with the rest looked up from reference TRBV28 and TRBJ2-2, is DVKVTQSSRYLVKRTGEKVFLECVQDMDHENMFWYRQDPGLGLRLIYFSYDVKMKEKGDIPEGYSVSREKKERFSLILESASTNQTSMYLCASSLSGGELFFGEGSRLTVL.

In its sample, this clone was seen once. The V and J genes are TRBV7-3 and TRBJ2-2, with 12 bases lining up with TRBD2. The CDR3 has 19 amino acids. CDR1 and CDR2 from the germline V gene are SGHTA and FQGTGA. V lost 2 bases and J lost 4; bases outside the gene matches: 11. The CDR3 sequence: CASSLPLAGGPIVTGELFF. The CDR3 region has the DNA TGTGCCAGCAGCTTACCACTAGCGGGGGGCCCGATAGTCACCGGGGAGCTGTTTTTT.

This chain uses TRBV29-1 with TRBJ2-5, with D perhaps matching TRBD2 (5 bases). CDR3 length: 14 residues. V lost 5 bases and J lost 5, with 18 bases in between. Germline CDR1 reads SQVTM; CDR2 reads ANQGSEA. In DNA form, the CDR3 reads TGCAGCGTTCTCTCCCTAACCTGGGAGGAGACCCAGTACTTC. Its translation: CSVLSLTWEETQYF.

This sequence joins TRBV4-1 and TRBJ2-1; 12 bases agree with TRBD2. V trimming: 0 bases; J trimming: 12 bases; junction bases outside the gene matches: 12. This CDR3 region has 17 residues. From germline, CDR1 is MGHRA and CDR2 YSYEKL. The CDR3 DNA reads TGCGCCAGCAGCCAAGATACCCGGCTAGCGGGGGGGGTTAGGCAGTTCTTC. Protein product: CASSQDTRLAGGVRQFF.